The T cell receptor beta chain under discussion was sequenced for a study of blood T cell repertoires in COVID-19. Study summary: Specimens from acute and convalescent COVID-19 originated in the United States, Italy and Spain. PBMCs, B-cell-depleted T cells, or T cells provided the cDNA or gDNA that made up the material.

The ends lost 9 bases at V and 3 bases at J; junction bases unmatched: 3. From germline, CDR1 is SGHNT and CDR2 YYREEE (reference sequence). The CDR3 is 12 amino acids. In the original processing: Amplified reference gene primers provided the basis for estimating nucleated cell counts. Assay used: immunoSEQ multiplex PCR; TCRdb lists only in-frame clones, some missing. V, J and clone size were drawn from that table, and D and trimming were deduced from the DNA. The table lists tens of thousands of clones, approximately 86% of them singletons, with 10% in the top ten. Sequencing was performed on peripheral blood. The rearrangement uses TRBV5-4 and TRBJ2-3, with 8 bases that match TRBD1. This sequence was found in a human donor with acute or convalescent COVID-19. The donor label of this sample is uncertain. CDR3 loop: CATGQGTDTQYF. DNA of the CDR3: TGTGCCACTGGACAGGGAACAGATACGCAGTATTTT. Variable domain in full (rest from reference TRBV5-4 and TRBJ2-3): ETGVTQSPTHLIKTRGQQVTLRCSSQSGHNTVSWYQQALGQGPQFIFQYYREEENGRGNFPPRFSGLQFPNYSSELNVNALELDDSALYLCATGQGTDTQYFGPGTRLTVL.